These T cell receptor beta chains were read from a single sample in a study of T cells in localized non-small cell lung cancer. TCRdb's table, derived via immunoSEQ multiplex PCR, lists solely in-frame clones and lacks some. The sample has approximately 70,000 clones; approximately 87% are singletons. The specimen was peripheral blood, collected before any cancer treatment. All receptors derive from an older male donor with stage III squamous cell lung carcinoma. Both conserved end residues are part of each CDR3. D genes are given only for firm matches. Where a row states a size, it is once, few, many or the class of an expanded clone; other rows omit it.

size,J,V,D,CDR3,DNA
few,TRBJ1-1,TRBV5-1,TRBD1,CASSWGTGADTEAFF,TGCGCCAGCAGCTGGGGGACAGGGGCGGACACTGAAGCTTTCTTT
few,TRBJ2-5,TRBV6-1,-,CASSERGETQYF,TGTGCCAGCAGTGAAAGGGGAGAGACCCAGTACTTC
few,TRBJ1-1,TRBV13,-,CASSWMRLQGTAFF,TGTGCCAGCAGTTGGATGAGGTTACAGGGAACCGCTTTCTTT
-,TRBJ2-3,TRBV7-7,TRBD1,CASSPTGGLMGTDTQYF,TGTGCTAGCAGCCCGACAGGGGGACTTATGGGGACAGATACGCAGTATTTT
-,TRBJ1-1,TRBV27,-,CASSPIQTPNTEAFF,TGTGCCAGCAGTCCGATACAAACGCCGAACACTGAAGCTTTCTTT
-,TRBJ2-7,TRBV7-2,TRBD2,CASSPGSGGPSVGYEQYF,TGTGCCAGCAGCCCGGGGAGCGGGGGCCCGTCGGTTGGGTACGAGCAGTACTTC
few,TRBJ2-7,TRBV5-5,TRBD1,CASSPRRTGRYEQYF,TGTGCCAGCAGCCCGAGGAGGACAGGGAGGTACGAGCAGTACTTC
once,TRBJ2-1,TRBV7-9,TRBD2,CASSAQTGTSGFNEQFF,TGTGCCAGCAGCGCCCAAACCGGGACTAGCGGTTTCAATGAGCAGTTCTTC
-,TRBJ1-2,TRBV4-2,-,CASSQAGGGGYGYTF,TGTGCCAGCAGCCAAGCTGGGGGCGGGGGATATGGCTACACCTTC
-,TRBJ1-1,TRBV18,-,CASSPPQGTEAFF,TGTGCCAGCTCGCCTCCTCAGGGCACTGAAGCTTTCTTT